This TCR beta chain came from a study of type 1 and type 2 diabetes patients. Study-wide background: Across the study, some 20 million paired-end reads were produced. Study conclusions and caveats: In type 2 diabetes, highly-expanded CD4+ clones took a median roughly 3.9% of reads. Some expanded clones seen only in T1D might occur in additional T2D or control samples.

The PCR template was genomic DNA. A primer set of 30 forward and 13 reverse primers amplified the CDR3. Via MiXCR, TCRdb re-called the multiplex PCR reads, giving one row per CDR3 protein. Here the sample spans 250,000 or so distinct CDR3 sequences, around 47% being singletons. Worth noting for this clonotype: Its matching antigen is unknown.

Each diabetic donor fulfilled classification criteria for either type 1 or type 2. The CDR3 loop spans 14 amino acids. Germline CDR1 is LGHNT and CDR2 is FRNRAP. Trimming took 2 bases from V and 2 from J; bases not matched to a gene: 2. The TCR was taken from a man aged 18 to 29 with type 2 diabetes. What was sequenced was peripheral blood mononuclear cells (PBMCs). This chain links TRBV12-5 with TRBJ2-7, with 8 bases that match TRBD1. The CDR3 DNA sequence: TGTGCTAGTGGTTTGTCAGGGGGCCCCTACGAGCAGTACTTC. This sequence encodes CASGLSGGPYEQYF.